What follows are 20 T cell receptor beta chains derived from one specimen sequenced in a study of cytomegalovirus exposure and HLA in healthy donors. With 60 Vbeta and 13 Jbeta primers, the PCR was carried out. Method: immunoSEQ multiplex PCR; TCRdb's copy keeps in-frame clones and lacks some. The sample lists approximately 150,000 clones, over 70% occurring once. The sample comprised PBMCs. The origin of the receptors is a male donor in good health and CMV-seronegative.

CDR3 protein: CASSGQGLSYEQYF. In DNA form, the CDR3 reads TGCGCCAGCAGTGGGCAGGGGTTATCCTACGAGCAGTACTTC. This chain connects TRBV5-1 to TRBJ2-7, with TRBD1 as a possible D gene (6 bases). The germline V gene has CDR1 SGHRS and CDR2 YFSETQ. Trimming took off 5 bases at V and 1 base at J, with 13 bases between the two ends. The CDR3 sequence is 14 residues long.

Details on this clone: The junction does not match germline at one end; this may be a read error. The DNA for the CDR3 is TGTGCCGGTAGCACAGAAACCGGGGAGCTGTTTTTT. It codes for CAGSTETGELFF. This chain links TRBV19 with TRBJ2-2; D gene ambiguous. Germline loops: CDR1 LNHDA, CDR2 SQIVND (reference sequence). This CDR3 contains 12 residues.

This CDR3 is CASSARGLQESRNYGYTF. CDR3 nucleotides: TGCGCCAGCAGCGCCCGAGGGTTGCAGGAAAGCCGTAACTATGGCTACACCTTC. This chain joins TRBV5-1 and TRBJ1-2; D unresolved. Trimming left V 4 bases short and J 1 base short, with 23 bases between. CDR1 is SGHRS and CDR2 is YFSETQ in the germline V gene. The CDR3 runs to 18 residues.

A single count supports this clone. The rearrangement joins TRBV18 to TRBJ1-5; 8 bases align to TRBD1. Per the germline V gene, CDR1 is KGHSH and CDR2 is LQKENI. V shed 6 bases and J 5 bases; nucleotides not matched to a gene: 3. CDR3 size: 13 residues. This chain's CDR3 is CASSPGGDQPQHF. The CDR3 DNA reads as TGTGCCAGCTCGCCAGGGGGCGATCAGCCCCAGCATTTT.

This clone was found a few times. The chain uses TRBV27 and TRBJ2-1, with 9 bases lining up with TRBD2. The CDR3 has 18 residues. After removal of 2 bases from V and 7 bases from J, the junction contained 15 bases not matched to a gene. Germline loops: CDR1 MNHEY, CDR2 SMNVEV (reference sequence). As DNA, the CDR3 is TGTGCCAGCAGTTTAAAACAGGGCAGACTAGCGGCTTCAAATGAGCAGTTCTTC. Its translation is CASSLKQGRLAASNEQFF.

The gene calls are TRBV28 and TRBJ2-4; 11 positions match TRBD1. Losses at the gene ends were 8 bases for V and 4 bases for J; bases not matched to a gene: 16. Germline-derived CDR1 and CDR2 are MDHEN and SYDVKM. The CDR3 length is 18 residues. The CDR3 DNA reads TGTGCCAGCCTAACCTCCGGGACAGGGGGATGGAAAAAAAACATTCAGTACTTC. It translates to CASLTSGTGGWKKNIQYF.

This clone showed up just a few times. This chain uses TRBV5-1 with TRBJ1-1; D is unresolved. Germline loops: CDR1 SGHRS, CDR2 YFSETQ. V gave up 4 bases and J gave up 0 bases, with 10 bases separating them. This CDR3 is built from 14 residues. DNA for the CDR3: TGCGCCAGCAGCAGTTCTGCGTTGAACACTGAAGCTTTCTTT. Protein sequence: CASSSSALNTEAFF.

This chain uses TRBV29-1 with TRBJ1-1; unclear D gene. Trimming stripped 5 bases from V and 0 bases from J, with 10 bases between. CDR3 size: 13 residues. Germline values: CDR1 SQVTM, CDR2 ANQGSEA. CDR3 in DNA: TGCAGCGTTTCGGGGATCATGAACACTGAAGCTTTCTTT. Translated, it gives CSVSGIMNTEAFF.

The V call is TRBV5-1, the J call TRBJ2-7; 7 positions match TRBD1. Germline trimming cut 0 bases from V and 7 bases from J; bases unmatched to any gene: 7. Germline loops: CDR1 SGHRS, CDR2 YFSETQ. This CDR3 spans 14 amino acids. The CDR3 loop is CASSLDPTGEEQYF. CDR3 coding DNA: TGCGCCAGCAGCTTGGATCCTACAGGGGAAGAGCAGTACTTC. Full variable domain (outside the CDR3, taken from reference TRBV5-1 and TRBJ2-7): KAGVTQTPRYLIKTRGQQVTLSCSPISGHRSVSWYQQTPGQGLQFLFEYFSETQRNKGNFPGRFSGRQFSNSRSEMNVSTLELGDSALYLCASSLDPTGEEQYFGPGTRLTVT.

The rearrangement joins TRBV13 to TRBJ2-1; 8 bases match TRBD1. The CDR3 has 15 amino acids. Germline V lookup: CDR1 PRHDT, CDR2 FYEKMQ (reference sequence). V was pared by 2 bases and J by 7 bases, with 7 bases of the junction left unmatched. The DNA of the CDR3 is TGTGCCAGCAGCTTAAGGCAGGGGGCTTTAAATGAGCAGTTCTTC. Amino acid sequence: CASSLRQGALNEQFF. The entire variable domain, with the rest obtained from reference TRBV13 and TRBJ2-1, is as follows: AAGVIQSPRHLIKEKRETATLKCYPIPRHDTVYWYQQGPGQDPQFLISFYEKMQSDKGSIPDRFSAQQFSDYHSELNMSSLELGDSALYFCASSLRQGALNEQFFGPGTRLTVL.

The chain links TRBV11-2 to TRBJ1-1; tentatively, D is TRBD1 (6 bases). This CDR3 has 13 amino acids. Trimming stripped 5 bases from V and 11 bases from J, with 18 bases between. Germline CDR1 reads SGHAT; CDR2 reads FQNNGV. In DNA form, the CDR3 reads TGTGCCAGCAGCCTCGGGGACACCCGTCGGGCTTTCTTT. Translating gives CASSLGDTRRAFF.

This clone occurred a few times. The J gene is TRBJ2-1, the V gene TRBV6-6; tentatively, D is TRBD2 (5 bases). The V gene's germline CDR1 is MNHNY and CDR2 SVGAGI (reference sequence). The CDR3 consists of 11 residues. The V and J ends lost 7 bases and 5 bases respectively, with 6 bases between them. The CDR3 DNA reads as TGTGCCAGCACGGGAAACAATGAGCAGTTCTTC. Translated: CASTGNNEQFF.

J is TRBJ2-3 and V is TRBV9, with a weak D call TRBD2 (7 bases). Trimming stripped 5 bases from V and 6 bases from J, with 19 bases between. CDR1 and CDR2 (germline): SGDLS, YYNGEE. The CDR3 has 15 amino acids. The CDR3 sequence is CASSGGGGLEDTQYF. The DNA of the CDR3 is TGTGCCAGCAGTGGAGGGGGGGGCTTAGAGGATACGCAGTATTTT.

This clone was picked up one time. An end of the junction differs from the germline gene, which may be a read error. The rearrangement links TRBV4-1 to TRBJ2-7, with unresolved D. CDR3 size: 13 residues. CDR1 and CDR2 (germline): MGHRA, YSYEKL. The CDR3 loop is CTSSYPPHDEQYF. Here the CDR3 DNA reads TGCACCAGCAGCTACCCCCCACATGACGAGCAGTACTTC.

This sequence joins TRBV9 and TRBJ2-3; D call uncertain. Per germline, CDR1 SGDLS and CDR2 YYNGEE. The CDR3 is made up of 13 amino acids. The germline V and J ends were trimmed by 4 bases and 4 bases, with 10 bases remaining between them. CDR3 loop: CASSPPPADTQYF. CDR3 sequence (DNA): TGTGCCAGCAGCCCCCCCCCGGCAGATACGCAGTATTTT. Drawing the rest from reference TRBV9 and TRBJ2-3, the complete variable domain is DSGVTQTPKHLITATGQRVTLRCSPRSGDLSVYWYQQSLDQGLQFLIQYYNGEERAKGNILERFSAQQFPDLHSELNLSSLELGDSALYFCASSPPPADTQYFGPGTRLTVL.

The genes are TRBV30 and TRBJ1-2, with 7 bases lining up with TRBD1. The CDR3 length is 13 residues. The germline V gene has CDR1 GTSNPN and CDR2 SVGIG (reference sequence). Unmatched junction bases numbered 3, after V lost 3 bases and J lost 2 bases. The CDR3, as DNA: TGTGCCTGGAGGGGGGACAGCAACTATGGCTACACCTTC. It encodes CAWRGDSNYGYTF.

The chain combines TRBV5-4 with TRBJ2-2; 9 bases match TRBD1. J was trimmed by 5 bases and V by 3 bases; bases with no gene match: 5. Germline lookup yields CDR1 SGHNT and CDR2 YYREEE (reference sequence). The CDR3 is made up of 15 amino acids. The CDR3 sequence: CASSSPGQGTGELFF. In DNA form, the CDR3 reads TGTGCCAGCAGCTCACCGGGACAGGGAACCGGGGAGCTGTTTTTT.

The rearrangement links TRBV5-1 to TRBJ2-2; 10 bases are shared with TRBD1. Per the germline V gene, CDR1 is SGHRS and CDR2 is YFSETQ. The CDR3 sequence is 16 residues long. The V segment lost 4 bases and the J segment 6 bases; nucleotides outside the gene matches: 9. CDR3 nucleotides: TGCGCCAGCAGCCTCATGACAGGGGGCGCCTCCGGGGAGCTGTTTTTT. It translates to CASSLMTGGASGELFF.

The chain couples TRBV7-9 to TRBJ2-7; D remains ambiguous. The CDR3 length is 12 residues. Germline CDR1 is SEHNR and CDR2 is FQNEAQ (reference sequence). The V and J ends lost 5 bases and 3 bases respectively, with 8 bases between them. CDR3 bases: TGTGCCAGCAGCCAACCCTACTACGAGCAGTACTTC. Its protein product is CASSQPYYEQYF. Full variable domain (outside the CDR3, taken from reference TRBV7-9 and TRBJ2-7): DTGVSQNPRHKITKRGQNVTFRCDPISEHNRLYWYRQTLGQGPEFLTYFQNEAQLEKSRLLSDRFSAERPKGSFSTLEIQRTEQGDSAMYLCASSQPYYEQYFGPGTRLTVT.

The chain couples TRBV29-1 to TRBJ1-1, with D possibly TRBD1 on 5 matching bases. This CDR3 comprises 17 residues. The germline V gene encodes CDR1 SQVTM and CDR2 ANQGSEA. V lost 5 bases to trimming and J lost 6 bases, with 28 bases between them. The CDR3 loop is CSVRDSPKFLSGSEAFF. DNA of the CDR3: TGCAGCGTTCGCGACAGCCCAAAGTTTTTAAGCGGGTCTGAAGCTTTCTTT.